This is a list of T cell receptor beta chains from one sample in a study of cytomegalovirus exposure and HLA in healthy donors. The repertoire was sequenced with immunoSEQ multiplex PCR; TCRdb's copy has only in-frame clones and lacks some. Counted here are about 160,000 clones, roughly 80% occurring once; the ten biggest clones make up under 1.5%. The sequenced sample was PBMCs. Receptors originate from a woman aged 30 to 39 in good health and CMV-seronegative. Each CDR3 is given with its conserved first and last residue. Each record gives: V gene, clone size, D gene, J gene, CDR3 DNA, CDR3 protein. A D gene is named only where the DNA matches it firmly. Expanded clones get a size class; other rows say once, few or many, or leave the size out.

V gene: TRBV15
clone size: -
D gene: TRBD1
J gene: TRBJ1-3
CDR3 DNA: TGTGCCACCAGCAGAGAACGACAGGGCCCCGGAAACACCATATATTTT
CDR3 protein: CATSRERQGPGNTIYF

V gene: TRBV5-1
clone size: -
D gene: TRBD2
J gene: TRBJ2-1
CDR3 DNA: TGCGCCAGCAGCTGGCTGACTAGCGGGGGGGGCTACAATGAGCAGTTCTTC
CDR3 protein: CASSWLTSGGGYNEQFF

V gene: TRBV28
clone size: -
D gene: TRBD1
J gene: TRBJ1-1
CDR3 DNA: TGTGCCAGCCGCCAAATCACAGGGGCTCTGAACACTGAAGCTTTCTTT
CDR3 protein: CASRQITGALNTEAFF

V gene: TRBV5-4
clone size: -
D gene: -
J gene: TRBJ2-1
CDR3 DNA: TGTGCCAGCAGCCCACGGTTGGAGATCTACAATGAGCAGTTCTTC
CDR3 protein: CASSPRLEIYNEQFF

V gene: TRBV27
clone size: -
D gene: TRBD1
J gene: TRBJ2-4
CDR3 DNA: TGTGCCAGCAGTTTAAGACAGGGGCAAAACATTCAGTACTTC
CDR3 protein: CASSLRQGQNIQYF

V gene: TRBV5-1
clone size: -
D gene: -
J gene: TRBJ1-3
CDR3 DNA: TGCGCCAGCAGCTTGGCGGGGGTAATCGGAAACACCATATATTTT
CDR3 protein: CASSLAGVIGNTIYF

V gene: TRBV5-1
clone size: -
D gene: TRBD2
J gene: TRBJ2-1
CDR3 DNA: TGCGCCAGCAGCTTGGGAGCGGGGGAGTACAATGAGCAGTTCTTC
CDR3 protein: CASSLGAGEYNEQFF

V gene: TRBV5-4
clone size: few
D gene: -
J gene: TRBJ1-6
CDR3 DNA: TGTGCCAGCAGCCTGGTAGGGGCGCCTAATTCACCCCTCCACTTT
CDR3 protein: CASSLVGAPNSPLHF

V gene: TRBV29-1
clone size: -
D gene: TRBD2
J gene: TRBJ2-7
CDR3 DNA: TGCAGCGTAGAGGGGACTAGCGGGGAGACAACGCACTTC
CDR3 protein: CSVEGTSGETTHF

V gene: TRBV7-8
clone size: few
D gene: -
J gene: TRBJ2-7
CDR3 DNA: TGTGCCAGCAGCCTACCGGAAGGGGGTAGATCCTACGAGCAGTACTTC
CDR3 protein: CASSLPEGGRSYEQYF

V gene: TRBV30
clone size: -
D gene: -
J gene: TRBJ2-5
CDR3 DNA: TGTGCCTGGAGTTCCTCCTTCCGAGGGCAAGAGACCCAGTACTTC
CDR3 protein: CAWSSSFRGQETQYF

V gene: TRBV5-4
clone size: -
D gene: TRBD2
J gene: TRBJ2-5
CDR3 DNA: TGTGCCAGCAGCTCGGCGGCGGGAGGAGAGACCCAGTACTTC
CDR3 protein: CASSSAAGGETQYF

V gene: TRBV4-1
clone size: -
D gene: TRBD1
J gene: TRBJ1-6
CDR3 DNA: TGCGCCAGCAGCGAATTGACCGGGACAGGGGGGTCACCCCTCCACTTT
CDR3 protein: CASSELTGTGGSPLHF

V gene: TRBV5-1
clone size: -
D gene: -
J gene: TRBJ2-5
CDR3 DNA: TGCGCCAGCAGCCGACTAGACGGGGACCAAGAGACCCAGTACTTC
CDR3 protein: CASSRLDGDQETQYF

V gene: TRBV18
clone size: -
D gene: -
J gene: TRBJ2-6
CDR3 DNA: TGTGCCAGCTCACCACGGGCCACAGACTCTGGGGCCAACGTCCTGACTTTC
CDR3 protein: CASSPRATDSGANVLTF

V gene: TRBV30
clone size: -
D gene: -
J gene: TRBJ2-7
CDR3 DNA: TGTGCCTGGAGTAGTACACCGAGGGAGCAGTACTTC
CDR3 protein: CAWSSTPREQYF

V gene: TRBV19
clone size: few
D gene: TRBD1
J gene: TRBJ1-1
CDR3 DNA: TGTGCCAGTATCCCCAGGGGGCGAACTGAAGCTTTCTTT
CDR3 protein: CASIPRGRTEAFF

V gene: TRBV6-6
clone size: -
D gene: -
J gene: TRBJ1-2
CDR3 DNA: TGTGCCAGCAGTTACGGGCGAGGCTACACCTTC
CDR3 protein: CASSYGRGYTF

V gene: TRBV7-9
clone size: -
D gene: -
J gene: TRBJ2-6
CDR3 DNA: TGTGCCAGCAGGCCTCGCGGCTCTGGGGCCAACGTCCTGACTTTC
CDR3 protein: CASRPRGSGANVLTF

V gene: TRBV28
clone size: -
D gene: -
J gene: TRBJ2-3
CDR3 DNA: TGTGCCAGCAGTTTATGGGGTAGCGGAAGCACAGATACGCAGTATTTT
CDR3 protein: CASSLWGSGSTDTQYF

V gene: TRBV5-1
clone size: few
D gene: -
J gene: TRBJ1-6
CDR3 DNA: TGCGCCAGCAGCTTGGTACGCGATTCACCCCTCCACTTT
CDR3 protein: CASSLVRDSPLHF

V gene: TRBV7-7
clone size: -
D gene: TRBD2
J gene: TRBJ2-2
CDR3 DNA: TGTGCCAGCAGCTCGCTAGCGGGGGTGAACACCGGGGAGCTGTTTTTT
CDR3 protein: CASSSLAGVNTGELFF

V gene: TRBV6-1
clone size: few
D gene: TRBD2
J gene: TRBJ2-5
CDR3 DNA: TGTGCCAGCAGTGGGGCGGGGGGTATGGAGACCCAGTACTTC
CDR3 protein: CASSGAGGMETQYF

V gene: TRBV5-5
clone size: -
D gene: TRBD1
J gene: TRBJ1-6
CDR3 DNA: TGTGCCAGCAGCTTGACCCCAGGGGGCAAGGGTTCACCCCTCCACTTT
CDR3 protein: CASSLTPGGKGSPLHF

V gene: TRBV18
clone size: -
D gene: TRBD1
J gene: TRBJ2-2
CDR3 DNA: TGTGCCAGCTCACCGGGACAGGGGAGCGGGGAGCTGTTTTTT
CDR3 protein: CASSPGQGSGELFF

V gene: TRBV6-5
clone size: once
D gene: -
J gene: TRBJ2-2
CDR3 DNA: TGTGCCAGCAGTTATAGGCCTGGAGGGCCCGGGGAGCTGTTTTTT
CDR3 protein: CASSYRPGGPGELFF

V gene: TRBV5-4
clone size: -
D gene: -
J gene: TRBJ2-1
CDR3 DNA: TGTGCCAGCAGCTTCTCTAGCTCGGTTGAGCAGTTCTTC
CDR3 protein: CASSFSSSVEQFF

V gene: TRBV19
clone size: -
D gene: TRBD1
J gene: TRBJ2-2
CDR3 DNA: TGTGCCAGTAGTCGGGACAGGCCCACCGGGGAGCTGTTTTTT
CDR3 protein: CASSRDRPTGELFF

V gene: TRBV5-1
clone size: -
D gene: -
J gene: TRBJ1-1
CDR3 DNA: TGCGCCAGCAGCTTGTCCCCAGGTAACACTGAAGCTTTCTTT
CDR3 protein: CASSLSPGNTEAFF

V gene: TRBV18
clone size: -
D gene: -
J gene: TRBJ2-3
CDR3 DNA: TGTGCCAGCTCACCAATGCAGTCCACCACAGATACGCAGTATTTT
CDR3 protein: CASSPMQSTTDTQYF

V gene: TRBV5-5
clone size: once
D gene: -
J gene: TRBJ1-6
CDR3 DNA: TGTGCCAGCAGCTTGGGGCAAATCTATAATTCACCCCTCCACTTT
CDR3 protein: CASSLGQIYNSPLHF

V gene: TRBV6-5
clone size: once
D gene: -
J gene: TRBJ2-2
CDR3 DNA: TGTGCCAGCAGTTACTCGCGGCAGGGCAACGGGGAGCTGTTTTTT
CDR3 protein: CASSYSRQGNGELFF

V gene: TRBV27
clone size: once
D gene: TRBD1
J gene: TRBJ2-2
CDR3 DNA: TGTGCCAGCAGTTTCTCCTTGGACAGGGGGCTGGCCGGGGAGCTGTTTTTT
CDR3 protein: CASSFSLDRGLAGELFF

V gene: TRBV30
clone size: -
D gene: -
J gene: TRBJ2-2
CDR3 DNA: TGTGCCTGGAGTGGGAATAGGGGTATGAACACCGGGGAGCTGTTTTTT
CDR3 protein: CAWSGNRGMNTGELFF

V gene: TRBV7-8
clone size: -
D gene: -
J gene: TRBJ1-3
CDR3 DNA: TGTGCCAGCTTCCCCCTGGGGCTCCTGGGAGGCACCATATATTTT
CDR3 protein: CASFPLGLLGGTIYF

V gene: TRBV9
clone size: -
D gene: -
J gene: TRBJ2-7
CDR3 DNA: TGTGCCAGCAGCTCACCAGGGCTGGAAGAGCAGTACTTC
CDR3 protein: CASSSPGLEEQYF

V gene: TRBV6-5
clone size: few
D gene: -
J gene: TRBJ2-1
CDR3 DNA: TGTGCCAGTGGGACAATCCCTAATGAGCAGTTCTTC
CDR3 protein: CASGTIPNEQFF

V gene: TRBV2
clone size: -
D gene: TRBD1
J gene: TRBJ1-1
CDR3 DNA: TGTGCCAGCAGAGGACAGGGGGCAAGGAACACTGAAGCTTTCTTT
CDR3 protein: CASRGQGARNTEAFF

V gene: TRBV9
clone size: -
D gene: -
J gene: TRBJ2-7
CDR3 DNA: TGTGCCAGCAGCGTAGACGGTATCTACGCAGAGCAGTACTTC
CDR3 protein: CASSVDGIYAEQYF

V gene: TRBV6-5
clone size: -
D gene: -
J gene: TRBJ1-2
CDR3 DNA: TGTGCCAGCAGCGCGGGGCGGAACTATGGCTACACCTTC
CDR3 protein: CASSAGRNYGYTF

V gene: TRBV2
clone size: -
D gene: -
J gene: TRBJ2-1
CDR3 DNA: TGTGCCAGCAGTGAAGAGGGGGGGCCATGGGAGCAGTTCTTC
CDR3 protein: CASSEEGGPWEQFF

V gene: TRBV7-3
clone size: -
D gene: -
J gene: TRBJ2-7
CDR3 DNA: TGTGCCAGCAGCTTAACGGCAGGGGACGAGCAGTACTTC
CDR3 protein: CASSLTAGDEQYF

V gene: TRBV25-1
clone size: -
D gene: TRBD1
J gene: TRBJ2-6
CDR3 DNA: TGTGCCAGCAGTCCTGACAGGGGGCGGGCTGGGGCCAACGTCCTGACTTTC
CDR3 protein: CASSPDRGRAGANVLTF

V gene: TRBV7-9
clone size: -
D gene: -
J gene: TRBJ1-2
CDR3 DNA: TGTTCCAGCAGCCAGTATGGCTACACCTTC
CDR3 protein: CSSSQYGYTF

V gene: TRBV18
clone size: -
D gene: -
J gene: TRBJ2-7
CDR3 DNA: TGTGCCAGCTCACCCCCGGACAGCTACGAGCAGTACTTC
CDR3 protein: CASSPPDSYEQYF

V gene: TRBV6-5
clone size: -
D gene: TRBD1
J gene: TRBJ1-2
CDR3 DNA: TGTGCCAGCAGGGGACAGGGAGGATATGGCTACACCTTC
CDR3 protein: CASRGQGGYGYTF

V gene: TRBV6-5
clone size: -
D gene: TRBD2
J gene: TRBJ2-7
CDR3 DNA: TGTGCCAGCAGTTACTCGGGTAGCGGGGCTTACGAGCAGTACTTC
CDR3 protein: CASSYSGSGAYEQYF

V gene: TRBV6-5
clone size: few
D gene: -
J gene: TRBJ1-1
CDR3 DNA: TGTGCCAGCAGTTACTCACACAGGGTGAACACTGAAGCTTTCTTT
CDR3 protein: CASSYSHRVNTEAFF

V gene: TRBV7-2
clone size: -
D gene: TRBD1
J gene: TRBJ2-7
CDR3 DNA: TGTGCCAGCAGCAGAGGGGGCATGAGGGGAGAAAGCGAGCAGTACTTC
CDR3 protein: CASSRGGMRGESEQYF

V gene: TRBV6-5
clone size: few
D gene: -
J gene: TRBJ2-7
CDR3 DNA: TGTGCCAGCAGTTACGATGGACAACGGAACTACGAGCAGTACTTC
CDR3 protein: CASSYDGQRNYEQYF

V gene: TRBV11-2
clone size: -
D gene: -
J gene: TRBJ2-1
CDR3 DNA: TGTGCCAGCAGCCCCAGACGGGGAACGGAGTTCTTC
CDR3 protein: CASSPRRGTEFF

V gene: TRBV6-6
clone size: -
D gene: -
J gene: TRBJ1-1
CDR3 DNA: TGTGCCAGCATGCTACAAGGGGGAGCGAGAAACACTGAAGCTTTCTTT
CDR3 protein: CASMLQGGARNTEAFF

V gene: TRBV5-1
clone size: -
D gene: -
J gene: TRBJ1-2
CDR3 DNA: TGCGCCAGCAGTACTGGACAGAGTTCTAACTATGGCTACACCTTC
CDR3 protein: CASSTGQSSNYGYTF